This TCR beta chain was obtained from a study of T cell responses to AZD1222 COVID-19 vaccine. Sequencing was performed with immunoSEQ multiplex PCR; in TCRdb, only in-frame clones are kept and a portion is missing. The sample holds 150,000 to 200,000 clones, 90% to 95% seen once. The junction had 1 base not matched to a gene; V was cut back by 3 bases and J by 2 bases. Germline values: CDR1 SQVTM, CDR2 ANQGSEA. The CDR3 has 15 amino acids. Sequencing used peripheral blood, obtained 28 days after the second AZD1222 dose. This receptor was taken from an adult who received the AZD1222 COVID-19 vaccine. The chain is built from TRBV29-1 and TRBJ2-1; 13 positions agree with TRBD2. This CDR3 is CSVDGTSGAYNEQFF. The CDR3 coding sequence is TGCAGCGTTGATGGGACTAGCGGGGCCTACAATGAGCAGTTCTTC.